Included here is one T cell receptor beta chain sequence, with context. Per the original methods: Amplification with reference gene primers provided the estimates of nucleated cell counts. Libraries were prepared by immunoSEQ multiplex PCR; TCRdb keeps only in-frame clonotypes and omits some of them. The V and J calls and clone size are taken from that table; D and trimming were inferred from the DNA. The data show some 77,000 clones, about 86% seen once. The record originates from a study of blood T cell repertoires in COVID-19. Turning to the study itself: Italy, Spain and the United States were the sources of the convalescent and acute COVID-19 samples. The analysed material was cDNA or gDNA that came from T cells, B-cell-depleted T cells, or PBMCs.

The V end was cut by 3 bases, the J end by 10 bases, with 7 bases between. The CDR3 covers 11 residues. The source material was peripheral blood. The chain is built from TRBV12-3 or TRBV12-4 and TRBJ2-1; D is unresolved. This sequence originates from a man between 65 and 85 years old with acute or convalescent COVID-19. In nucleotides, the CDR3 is TGTGCCAGCAGTTTTACACAAGAGCAGTTCTTC. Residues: CASSFTQEQFF.